This TCR beta chain was obtained from a study of spatial heterogeneity in lung cancer. As for the study in general: In raw reads, more than eight appearances on average were recorded for each unique TCR and UMI combination. Study results and caveats: At tumor resection, ubiquitous expanded TCRs were detected in blood more often than later.

This clonotype came up many times. The antigen is undetermined. Each TCR cDNA molecule bore a unique molecular identifier. A single record per CDR3 protein comes from TCRdb applying MiXCR to the 5' RACE reads. The sample holds about 48,000 distinct CDR3 sequences, about 5.8% seen once. The ends lost 0 bases at V and 5 bases at J; junction bases unmatched: 8. Germline CDR1 and CDR2: LGHNA and YSLEER. This CDR3 is built from 16 residues. The time point denotes: sample taken at primary tumor resection. Sequencing of whole RNA from tumor, nontumor lung or frozen PBMC involved no sorting. A total of some 70 untreated early-stage non-small cell lung cancer patients served as donors.

Sequencing used PBMCs, obtained at surgery. V gene TRBV4-3 combines with J gene TRBJ2-7; TRBD1 aligns across 9 bases. This clonotype was sampled from a male donor with early-stage non-small cell lung cancer. CDR3 protein: CASSQDGRTGDHEQYF. The CDR3 region has the DNA TGCGCCAGCAGCCAAGATGGACGGACAGGGGATCACGAGCAGTACTTC.